This T cell receptor (beta chain) stems from a study of blood T cell repertoires in COVID-19 (dated by TCRdb to 2020 to 2022). Study-level background: The collaborator samples originated in the United States, Italy and Spain and spanned the acute and convalescent phases of COVID-19. The material from the prospective study consisted of cDNA or gDNA derived from T cells, B-cell-depleted T cells, or PBMCs. Where HLA class I and class II types were available, the types were taken from metadata supplied by the sample provider, not from assay-based typing. Subjects who had been exposed to COVID-19, were actively infected with it, or had recovered from it provided the deeply sampled blood TCRbeta repertoires that made up the dataset. Samples were obtained from the ongoing ImmuneRACE study (first 160 participants) and from 1,000 to 1,500 subjects provided by 6 global collaborators. The sample metadata nearly always contained a de-identified subject ID, COVID-19 status, age in years and sex. The repertoires were made available in a free public database intended to serve as a resource for research on the immune response to SARS-CoV-2. Results the study describes overall, beyond this receptor: Clinical and demographic metadata were provided uncurated, with the amount varying by source and participant.

Each collaborating institution followed its own protocols to collect whole blood in K2EDTA tubes. For TCRbeta analysis, collaborators shipped samples as frozen whole blood, isolated PBMCs, or DNA extracted from either of those sample types. With regard to this clone: Its antigen has not been determined. Base qualities are not provided; no much larger clone lies one nucleotide away.

The immunoSEQ Assay, a bias-controlled multiplex PCR, was used to amplify TCRbeta CDR3 regions from genomic DNA. The paper's data handling went like this. Nucleated cell counts per sample were estimated from amplification of reference gene primers within the assay. Sequence reads were collapsed and filtered to measure the absolute abundance of every unique TCRbeta CDR3 rearrangement. For each sample, productive Simpson clonality was calculated as the square root of Simpson's diversity index over productive rearrangements. Sourced from immuneACCESS, this table was stored by TCRdb with only in-frame sequences that have V and J called. A share of the clones is absent; for the studies checked, an unresolved V gene accounts for under half, and the remainder has no known explanation. That table furnishes V, J and clone size, whereas the DNA furnished D and trimming. Present in this sample are 300,000 to 450,000 clones, 85% to 90% of which were seen just once. About 2.9% of the sample is in the top ten clones.

The TCR sequence derives from a human donor in a cohort sampled during active COVID-19. Sequenced input: peripheral blood.

The sequence in DNA is TGTGCCAGCAGCGTAGAAGGTGGGGGCCTGAACACTGAAGCTTTCTTT. Its protein reads: CASSVEGGGLNTEAFF. The chain employs TRBV9 and TRBJ1-1; TRBD1 is perhaps the D gene, given 6 matching bases. The CDR3 runs 16 amino acids, cysteine and phenylalanine included. Only the CDR3 part of the read is kept: 48 bases, read in frame from the first base. V is cut by 0 bases and J by 0 bases, and the space between the germline ends is 12 bases. For CDR1 and CDR2, the germline V gene lists SGDLS and YYNGEE. The CDR3, completed at both ends by the reference TRBV9 and TRBJ1-1 genes, gives the full variable domain DSGVTQTPKHLITATGQRVTLRCSPRSGDLSVYWYQQSLDQGLQFLIQYYNGEERAKGNILERFSAQQFPDLHSELNLSSLELGDSALYFCASSVEGGGLNTEAFFGQGTRLTVV.